This T cell receptor (beta chain) comes out of a study of shared clonotypes between healthy human individuals. Germline V lookup: CDR1 LNHNV, CDR2 YYDKDF (reference sequence). CDR3 length equals 15 residues. Losses at the gene ends were 4 bases for V and 6 bases for J; bases not matched to a gene: 7. The genomic DNA of each subset was split evenly across several immunoSEQ plates. The data were produced by immunoSEQ multiplex PCR, yet TCRdb's version contains in-frame clones alone and is incomplete. The table shows fewer than 850,000 clones, with about 78% occurring only once. This TCR came from a woman under 40 in good health. V gene TRBV15 combines with J gene TRBJ2-3; the match to TRBD1 covers 10 bases. Source material: memory CD4+ T cells sorted from blood. The sample's subset: CD45RA-negative fraction. This chain's CDR3 is CATSIRGQGEDTQYF. CDR3 bases: TGTGCCACCAGCATAAGAGGACAGGGGGAGGATACGCAGTATTTT.